This T cell receptor beta chain was sequenced in a study of blood T cells in healthy people across ages. Study-wide points: Researchers deemed the diversity estimates from one million T cells underestimates. It was found that TCR beta diversity correlated strongly with the percentage of naive T cells.

CDR3 size: 15 residues. V shed 0 bases and J 7 bases; nucleotides not matched to a gene: 6. Germline CDR1 LGHNA, CDR2 YNFKEQ. Together with a sample-barcoded 5' primer, a J-beta primer mix was included in a second PCR lasting about 7 to 12 cycles. One entry per CDR3 protein results from TCRdb running MiXCR on the 5' RACE reads. The table includes more than 1.4 million distinct CDR3 sequences, approximately 42% detected once. This clonotype has more than one count but fewer than ten. What it binds is unknown. The V and J genes are TRBV4-2 and TRBJ2-1, with TRBD2 matching 7 bases. Sequences were obtained from blood. The clonotype comes from a woman aged 18-35 years in good health. Written as DNA, the CDR3 is TGTGCCAGCAGCCAAGAGGCGGGAGTATTAAATGAGCAGTTCTTC. It yields the protein CASSQEAGVLNEQFF.